These 26 T cell receptor beta chains were all obtained from the same sample, sequenced in a study of blood T cell repertoires in COVID-19. Assay: immunoSEQ multiplex PCR; the TCRdb copy retains only in-frame clones and omits some. Here the sample spans 25,000 to 30,000 clones, approximately 88% being singletons. The sample comprised peripheral blood. Receptors originate from a human donor in a cohort sampled during active COVID-19.

The chain links TRBV19 to TRBJ1-5, with TRBD1 matching over 8 bases. CDR3 size: 14 residues. CDR1 LNHDA and CDR2 SQIVND come from the germline V gene (reference sequence). The V segment lost 5 bases and the J segment 6 bases; nucleotides outside the gene matches: 6. CDR3: CASSGTGEGQPQHF. The CDR3 DNA follows: TGTGCCAGTAGTGGGACAGGCGAGGGTCAGCCCCAGCATTTT.

The gene calls are TRBV7-2 and TRBJ1-2; no definite D call. Germline V gene data show CDR1 as SGHTA and CDR2 as FQGNSA. V lost 5 bases and J lost 8, with 18 bases in between. The CDR3 runs 14 residues. CDR3 protein: CASSPAGTGRGYTF. The CDR3 region has the DNA TGTGCCAGCAGCCCCGCCGGTACGGGGAGGGGCTACACCTTC.

The chain is built from TRBV2 and TRBJ2-4; tentatively, D is TRBD1 (8 bases). V lost 4 bases and J 2 bases, leaving 15 bases between the germline ends. Germline CDR1 reads SNHLY; CDR2 reads FYNNEI. The CDR3 is made up of 16 amino acids. CDR3 protein: CASSATGGGSKNIQYF. The CDR3 nucleotides read TGTGCCAGCAGTGCCACAGGGGGGGGGTCCAAAAACATTCAGTACTTC.

The chain couples TRBV13 to TRBJ1-3; D gene uncertain. Trimming stripped 5 bases from V and 1 base from J, with 6 bases between. This CDR3 has 13 amino acids. Germline-derived CDR1 and CDR2 are PRHDT and FYEKMQ (reference sequence). CDR3 nucleotide sequence: TGTGCCAGCAGCCCCCAGTCTGGAAACACCATATATTTT. It specifies CASSPQSGNTIYF.

V and J are TRBV18 and TRBJ2-3, with D possibly matching TRBD1 (6 bases). The CDR3 is 17 amino acids. Germline CDR1 and CDR2: KGHSH and LQKENI. Trimming took off 3 bases at V and 0 bases at J, with 16 bases between the two ends. The CDR3, as DNA: TGTGCCAGCTCACCGGACAGTAAGCTTACTAGCACAGATACGCAGTATTTT. It codes for CASSPDSKLTSTDTQYF. The full variable domain, completed using reference TRBV18 and TRBJ2-3, is NAGVMQNPRHLVRRRGQEARLRCSPMKGHSHVYWYRQLPEEGLKFMVYLQKENIIDESGMPKERFSAEFPKEGPSILRIQQVVRGDSAAYFCASSPDSKLTSTDTQYFGPGTRLTVL.

The chain uses TRBV7-9 and TRBJ2-1, with 7 bases lining up with TRBD1. The CDR3 loop spans 15 amino acids. Germline-derived CDR1 and CDR2 are SEHNR and FQNEAQ (reference sequence). J lost 5 bases, V lost 5 bases, and 9 bases had no gene match. CDR3 DNA: TGTGCCAGCAGCGGAATCAGACAGGGACACAATGAGCAGTTCTTC. This sequence encodes CASSGIRQGHNEQFF.

The CDR3 DNA reads as TGCGCCAGCAGCGCCCGGGACAGGGGGAAAATGGAAAATTCACCCCTCCACTTT. As protein: CASSARDRGKMENSPLHF. This chain joins TRBV5-1 and TRBJ1-6; TRBD1 matches 11 bases. The CDR3 consists of 18 residues. J lost 7 bases, V lost 4 bases, and 13 bases had no gene match. The V gene's germline CDR1 is SGHRS and CDR2 YFSETQ.

This chain links TRBV7-9 with TRBJ1-3; no definite D call. The CDR3 has 14 amino acids. Trimming cost V 2 bases and J 4 bases, with 9 bases left between them. Germline V gene data show CDR1 as SEHNR and CDR2 as FQNEAQ (reference sequence). In DNA form, the CDR3 reads TGTGCCAGCAGCTTAACAGTTTCCGGAAACACCATATATTTT. Translating it yields CASSLTVSGNTIYF.

The V gene is TRBV27, the J gene TRBJ1-6; D perhaps matches TRBD1 (6 bases). Between the trimmed V and J ends, which lost 5 bases and 5 bases, there was a span of 16 bases. The CDR3 has 16 residues. The germline V gene encodes CDR1 MNHEY and CDR2 SMNVEV (reference sequence). CDR3 region: CASSTNRVVDNSPLHF. The CDR3 DNA reads TGTGCCAGCAGTACGAACAGGGTCGTGGATAATTCACCCCTCCACTTT.

The chain is built from TRBV7-3 and TRBJ2-7; 7 bases match TRBD2. Germline V gene data show CDR1 as SGHTA and CDR2 as FQGTGA. Unmatched junction bases numbered 5, after V lost 0 bases and J lost 0 bases. The CDR3 has 16 amino acids. The CDR3 is CASSLTGEGSSYEQYF. CDR3 nucleotides: TGTGCCAGCAGCTTAACAGGGGAGGGATCCTCCTACGAGCAGTACTTC. Supplemented by reference TRBV7-3 and TRBJ2-7, the full variable domain reads GAGVSQTPSNKVTEKGKYVELRCDPISGHTALYWYRQSLGQGPEFLIYFQGTGAADDSGLPNDRFFAVRPEGSVSTLKIQRTERGDSAVYLCASSLTGEGSSYEQYFGPGTRLTVT.

This clone was seen just once. The junction departs from germline at one end; a sequencing error may be responsible. The chain joins TRBV2 to TRBJ2-2; TRBD2 matches 7 bases. The CDR3 runs to 15 residues. The V gene's germline CDR1 is SNHLY and CDR2 FYNNEI. The CDR3 sequence: CASREGLADTGELFF. The CDR3 coding sequence is TGTGCCAGCAGAGAAGGGCTAGCGGACACCGGGGAGCTGTTTTTT.

The chain uses TRBV2 and TRBJ1-1; 8 nucleotides align to TRBD1. CDR3 length equals 17 residues. J lost 1 base, V lost 1 base, and 8 bases had no gene match. Germline CDR1 SNHLY, CDR2 FYNNEI. CDR3 in DNA: TGTGCCAGCAGTGAAGGGGGGCAGGGGGCCCAGAACACTGAAGCTTTCTTT. Amino acids: CASSEGGQGAQNTEAFF.

The chain uses TRBV5-5 and TRBJ2-1; 8 nucleotides match TRBD1. Germline V gene sequence: CDR1 SGHKS, CDR2 YYEKEE (reference sequence). With V trimmed by 0 bases and J by 7 bases, 6 bases remained unmatched. The length of the CDR3 is 15 residues. The CDR3 nucleotides read TGTGCCAGCAGCTTGGGACAGGGGTACCAGAATGAGCAGTTCTTC. Amino acid sequence: CASSLGQGYQNEQFF.

The chain links TRBV4-2 to TRBJ1-1; D is unclear. Trimming stripped 0 bases from V and 2 bases from J, with 13 bases between. Germline CDR1 is LGHNA and CDR2 is YNFKEQ. The CDR3 sequence is 16 residues long. CDR3 sequence (DNA): TGTGCCAGCAGCCAAGAGGTGGAGGGCCCAAACACTGAAGCTTTCTTT. It translates to CASSQEVEGPNTEAFF.

The chain links TRBV9 to TRBJ2-3; possible D gene TRBD1, 6 bases. Trimming removed 0 bases at V and 4 bases at J, with 21 bases between. Looked up from germline, CDR1 is SGDLS and CDR2 is YYNGEE. This CDR3 is built from 18 residues. CDR3 residues: CASSVETGFNPMADTQYF. Written as DNA, the CDR3 is TGTGCCAGCAGCGTAGAGACAGGTTTTAACCCCATGGCAGATACGCAGTATTTT.

V gene TRBV6-1 combines with J gene TRBJ1-1, with D possibly being TRBD1 (6 bases). CDR1 MNHNS and CDR2 SASEGT come from the germline V gene. CDR3 length equals 17 residues. V shed 3 bases and J shed 7 bases, with 24 bases lying between them. CDR3 coding DNA: TGTGCCAGCAGTGAGAGGAGAAACAGGGTCAAGAGGATTGAAGCTTTCTTT. As protein: CASSERRNRVKRIEAFF.

This chain links TRBV18 with TRBJ2-7; unclear D gene. This CDR3 is built from 14 residues. The germline V and J ends were trimmed by 1 base and 1 base, with 8 bases remaining between them. Germline loops: CDR1 KGHSH, CDR2 LQKENI. The CDR3 spells CASSPQYSSYEQYF. In nucleotides, the CDR3 is TGTGCCAGCTCACCACAGTACAGTTCCTACGAGCAGTACTTC.

Points on this clone: The junction shows a germline mismatch at one end, possibly a read error. The rearrangement links TRBV7-8 to TRBJ2-3; 12 nucleotides match TRBD1. The CDR3 has 16 residues. Germline lookup yields CDR1 SGHVS and CDR2 FQNEAQ. CDR3 protein: CASSNSGTGGTDTQYF. The CDR3 DNA is TGTGCCAGCAGCAATTCCGGGACAGGGGGCACGGATACGCAGTATTTT.

The chain is built from TRBV7-9 and TRBJ2-5; 9 bases align to TRBD1. V lost 5 bases, J lost 4 bases, and 11 bases stayed unmatched. This CDR3 region has 16 residues. CDR1 SEHNR and CDR2 FQNEAQ come from the germline V gene (reference sequence). CDR3 sequence reads: CASSADILTGGETQYF. In nucleotides, the CDR3 is TGTGCCAGCAGCGCAGACATACTGACAGGGGGAGAGACCCAGTACTTC. Full variable domain (outside the CDR3, taken from reference TRBV7-9 and TRBJ2-5): DTGVSQNPRHKITKRGQNVTFRCDPISEHNRLYWYRQTLGQGPEFLTYFQNEAQLEKSRLLSDRFSAERPKGSFSTLEIQRTEQGDSAMYLCASSADILTGGETQYFGPGTRLLVL.

The V gene is TRBV2, the J gene TRBJ2-1; D possibly corresponds to TRBD1 (5 bases). V was clipped by 3 bases and J by 5 bases, with 17 bases between them. This CDR3 is built from 16 residues. Germline V gene sequence: CDR1 SNHLY, CDR2 FYNNEI. Here the CDR3 reads CASSEQGVAINNEQFF. The CDR3 DNA is TGTGCCAGCAGTGAGCAGGGTGTGGCAATAAACAATGAGCAGTTCTTC.

This clone was counted only a few times. V is TRBV5-4 and J is TRBJ2-1, with 8 bases that match TRBD2. Trimming at V came to 4 bases and at J to 6 bases, leaving 12 bases not matched to a gene. There are 16 residues in the CDR3. Germline assignment: CDR1 SGHNT and CDR2 YYREEE (reference sequence). In nucleotides, the CDR3 is TGTGCCAGCAGCCCCGGGGGGCGGGGGGCCCCCAATGAGCAGTTCTTC. As protein: CASSPGGRGAPNEQFF.

J is TRBJ2-5 and V is TRBV11-3, with TRBD1 as a possible D gene (7 bases). The CDR3 is made up of 15 amino acids. With 4 bases removed from V and 1 base from J, the gap between germline ends came to 13 bases. The V gene's germline CDR1 is SGHNT and CDR2 YENEEA. CDR3 sequence: CASSSWRDSQETQYF. The DNA for the CDR3 is TGTGCCAGCAGCTCCTGGCGGGACAGCCAAGAGACCCAGTACTTC.

The V call is TRBV18, the J call TRBJ2-5, with D tentatively TRBD2 (5 bases). The V gene's germline CDR1 is KGHSH and CDR2 LQKENI. With 2 bases removed from V and 5 bases from J, the gap between germline ends came to 24 bases. The CDR3 runs to 18 residues. CDR3 protein: CASSPIGPSEAASETQYF. The CDR3 bases are TGTGCCAGCTCACCAATAGGTCCAAGCGAAGCCGCTAGCGAGACCCAGTACTTC.

The gene calls are TRBV2 and TRBJ2-3; D unresolved. CDR3 size: 14 residues. With 2 bases removed from V and 0 bases from J, the gap between germline ends came to 6 bases. The germline V gene has CDR1 SNHLY and CDR2 FYNNEI. CDR3 sequence: CASSEKRSTDTQYF. The CDR3 region has the DNA TGTGCCAGCAGTGAAAAGCGCAGCACAGATACGCAGTATTTT.

This clone was observed a handful of times. This sequence joins TRBV10-1 and TRBJ1-5; 7 bases are a match to TRBD1. V shed 7 bases, J shed 0 bases, and the junction held 15 bases outside the gene matches. Germline V gene lookup returns CDR1 WNHNN and CDR2 SYGVQD (reference sequence). The CDR3 loop spans 18 amino acids. The CDR3 DNA sequence: TGCGCCAGCACCAAACTCGGGGCAGGGGGAGATAGCAATCAGCCCCAGCATTTT. This translates into CASTKLGAGGDSNQPQHF.

This clone was observed a few times. The CDR3 DNA reads TGTGCCAGCACCCCCGGGGGGCCCAGCTCCTACGAGCAGTACTTC. Protein sequence: CASTPGGPSSYEQYF. The chain joins TRBV2 to TRBJ2-7, with a weak D call TRBD2 (7 bases). This CDR3 has 15 residues. V lost 7 bases to trimming and J lost 0 bases, with 16 bases between them. Per the germline V gene, CDR1 is SNHLY and CDR2 is FYNNEI. Drawing the rest from reference TRBV2 and TRBJ2-7, the complete variable domain is EPEVTQTPSHQVTQMGQEVILRCVPISNHLYFYWYRQILGQKVEFLVSFYNNEISEKSEIFDDQFSVERPDGSNFTLKIRSTKLEDSAMYFCASTPGGPSSYEQYFGPGTRLTVT.